The 19 T cell receptor beta chains presented below share a single source sample, sequenced in a study of T-cell memory formation after mild COVID-19 (TCRdb year 2021). The protocol used for the library was 5' RACE. Sequenced on an Illumina NovaSeq 6000. In-frame beta chains were kept once TCRdb had trimmed the public reads at Q25 with fastp and called clones with MiXCR. Every distinct CDR3 protein forms one entry, paired with its most common genes and DNA. In all, the sample holds 550,000 to 600,000 distinct CDR3 sequences, and around 15% of those were seen once. In total, the top ten clones hold roughly 7.8% of the sample. The sequencing input was PBMCs or a T cell subset sorted from them (not recorded which). These receptors were obtained from an adult woman who had mild COVID-19 (a few samples of this study predate the infection). The sample titles of this study are shuffled in the database, so cell type and time point are left out; the donor was told from shared clones.

This chain links TRBV15 with TRBJ2-7; the match to TRBD1 covers 9 bases. The CDR3 consists of 14 residues. J lost 3 bases, V lost 5 bases, and 5 bases had no gene match. CDR1 is LNHNV, CDR2 YYDKDF, per germline (reference sequence). The CDR3 region is CATSLRQGVYEQYF. The CDR3 DNA is TGTGCCACCAGCCTCCGACAGGGGGTCTACGAGCAGTACTTC.

The rearrangement links TRBV5-1 to TRBJ2-1, with D possibly matching TRBD1 (5 bases). The CDR3 loop spans 14 amino acids. V dropped 4 bases and J dropped 9 bases, with 17 bases sitting between them. Germline V gene lookup returns CDR1 SGHRS and CDR2 YFSETQ. CDR3 protein: CASSPLTQGSEQFF. CDR3 sequence (DNA): TGCGCCAGCAGCCCACTTACCCAGGGTTCTGAGCAGTTCTTC. The variable domain in full, with the rest retrieved from reference TRBV5-1 and TRBJ2-1, is KAGVTQTPRYLIKTRGQQVTLSCSPISGHRSVSWYQQTPGQGLQFLFEYFSETQRNKGNFPGRFSGRQFSNSRSEMNVSTLELGDSALYLCASSPLTQGSEQFFGPGTRLTVL.

The genes are TRBV9 and TRBJ2-1; a weak D match, TRBD1 (5 bases). Trimming stripped 3 bases from V and 1 base from J, with 11 bases between. The length of the CDR3 is 15 residues. Germline V CDR1 and CDR2: SGDLS, YYNGEE. CDR3 sequence reads: CASSEGVGSYNEQFF. In nucleotides, the CDR3 is TGTGCCAGCAGCGAAGGGGTTGGGTCCTACAATGAGCAGTTCTTC.

This clonotype has just a few counts. This chain uses TRBV4-2 with TRBJ2-2, with D possibly matching TRBD1 (5 bases). Germline assignment: CDR1 LGHNA and CDR2 YNFKEQ. The CDR3 has 15 residues. The ends were cut back, 7 bases at V and 6 bases at J, with 18 bases in the middle. CDR3 nucleotide sequence: TGTGCCAGCAACTATCAGGGCCCTGGGGCCGGGGAGCTGTTTTTT. As protein: CASNYQGPGAGELFF.

This clonotype appeared once. This chain connects TRBV5-1 to TRBJ2-1; the match to TRBD1 covers 8 bases. Germline V gives CDR1 SGHRS, CDR2 YFSETQ. The CDR3 contains 16 residues. V lost 0 bases, J lost 6 bases, and 8 bases stayed unmatched. The DNA of the CDR3 is TGCGCCAGCAGCTTGGGTGGGACAGGTAATTTCAATGAGCAGTTCTTC. This translates into CASSLGGTGNFNEQFF.

This clonotype was counted between two and nine times. The genes are TRBV12-3 or TRBV12-4 and TRBJ1-2; no clear D. The CDR3 contains 13 residues. The V and J ends lost 3 bases and 3 bases respectively, with 8 bases between them. The CDR3 sequence: CASSLGSYYGYTF. The CDR3 DNA follows: TGTGCCAGCAGTTTGGGATCTTACTATGGCTACACCTTC.

CDR3 amino acids: CASSNPRQGPYNEQFF. The CDR3 bases are TGTGCCAGCAGTAACCCGAGACAGGGACCCTACAATGAGCAGTTCTTC. The genes are TRBV6-5 and TRBJ2-1, with 7 bases lining up with TRBD1. Germline values: CDR1 MNHEY, CDR2 SVGAGI. This CDR3 contains 16 residues. The junction had 9 bases not matched to a gene; V was cut back by 5 bases and J by 2 bases.

This clonotype was seen only a few times. The genes are TRBV2 and TRBJ1-5; a weak D match, TRBD1 (6 bases). This CDR3 has 15 residues. The V and J ends lost 5 bases and 7 bases respectively, with 18 bases between them. Per the germline V gene, CDR1 is SNHLY and CDR2 is FYNNEI. The CDR3 spells CASSSRGGVRQPQHF. The CDR3 DNA reads as TGTGCCAGCAGTTCGAGAGGGGGTGTTCGGCAGCCCCAGCATTTT.

This clonotype turned up a few times. The chain uses TRBV20-1 and TRBJ1-2; 9 positions agree with TRBD1. V gave up 4 bases and J gave up 6 bases; unmatched junction bases: 9. Germline loops: CDR1 DFQATT, CDR2 SNEGSKA (reference sequence). CDR3 length equals 14 residues. CDR3 DNA sequence: TGCAGTGCTAACCGGGTGAGGACAGGGGATGGCTACACCTTC. It encodes CSANRVRTGDGYTF.

V and J are TRBV7-6 and TRBJ1-1, with 9 bases that match TRBD1. The CDR3 is made up of 13 amino acids. Germline CDR1 reads SGHVS; CDR2 reads FNYEAQ. The V and J ends lost 5 bases and 8 bases, in that order; junction bases with no gene match: 6. CDR3 sequence: CASSDLQGAEAFF. The CDR3 DNA is TGTGCCAGCAGCGATTTACAGGGGGCCGAAGCTTTCTTT.

The CDR3 DNA reads as TGTGCCAGCTCACCTCAGGACAGGGGGAGCAATCAGCCCCAGCATTTT. It codes for CASSPQDRGSNQPQHF. The chain recombines TRBV18 with TRBJ1-5; TRBD1 agrees at 10 bases. Losses at the gene ends were 3 bases for V and 1 base for J; bases not matched to a gene: 3. Germline-derived CDR1 and CDR2 are KGHSH and LQKENI. This CDR3 has 16 amino acids.

The V gene is TRBV7-2, the J gene TRBJ2-1; TRBD2 aligns across 8 bases. Germline values: CDR1 SGHTA, CDR2 FQGNSA. Trimming took 3 bases from V and 5 from J; bases not matched to a gene: 9. The CDR3 covers 16 residues. The CDR3 coding sequence is TGTGCCAGCAGCTTTCTTGGCGGGGGGTTCGACAATGAGCAGTTCTTC. Translated, it gives CASSFLGGGFDNEQFF. Filled out from reference TRBV7-2 and TRBJ2-1, the complete variable domain reads GAGVSQSPSNKVTEKGKDVELRCDPISGHTALYWYRQSLGQGLEFLIYFQGNSAPDKSGLPSDRFSAERTGGSVSTLTIQRTQQEDSAVYLCASSFLGGGFDNEQFFGPGTRLTVL.

This clonotype was counted many times. The V and J genes are TRBV7-2 and TRBJ1-6; D is ambiguous. The CDR3 is 15 residues long. The germline gives CDR1 SGHTA, CDR2 FQGNSA. Between the trimmed V and J ends, which lost 1 base and 5 bases, there was a span of 9 bases. The CDR3 region is CASSLVKANNSPLHF. CDR3 in DNA: TGTGCCAGCAGCTTAGTAAAGGCGAATAATTCACCCCTCCACTTT.

A few counts support this clonotype. The chain couples TRBV5-1 to TRBJ2-3, with D possibly TRBD2 on 7 matching bases. In germline, CDR1 is SGHRS, CDR2 YFSETQ. The CDR3 has 16 amino acids. With 2 bases removed from V and 0 bases from J, the gap between germline ends came to 13 bases. The CDR3 nucleotides read TGCGCCAGCAGCTTACTACGGGGGGCCAGCACAGATACGCAGTATTTT. This codes for CASSLLRGASTDTQYF.

This clonotype was found a few times. This sequence joins TRBV28 and TRBJ2-1; 9 bases line up with TRBD2. Germline V gene data show CDR1 as MDHEN and CDR2 as SYDVKM. Germline trimming cut 8 bases from V and 15 bases from J; bases unmatched to any gene: 8. CDR3 size: 11 residues. The CDR3, as DNA: TGTGCCAGCCTCGGACTAGCGATGACGTTCTTC. It yields the protein CASLGLAMTFF.

This clonotype was seen a few times. The chain employs TRBV6-5 and TRBJ2-7; D is unresolved. The CDR3 contains 16 residues. Trimming removed 5 bases at V and 5 bases at J, with 22 bases between. The V gene's germline CDR1 is MNHEY and CDR2 SVGAGI. In DNA form, the CDR3 reads TGTGCCAGCAGTCCTCGTGCAGGATGGTTGGAACACGAGCAGTACTTC. Protein product: CASSPRAGWLEHEQYF.

This clonotype was detected many times. The rearrangement links TRBV5-1 to TRBJ1-2; a weak D match, TRBD1 (6 bases). CDR1 SGHRS and CDR2 YFSETQ come from the germline V gene. V lost 4 bases and J lost 6, with 16 bases in between. The CDR3 is 14 residues long. CDR3: CASSTPDRSDGYTF. The CDR3 DNA sequence: TGCGCCAGCAGCACCCCAGACAGGAGTGATGGCTACACCTTC.

This chain connects TRBV4-1 to TRBJ2-3; 7 nucleotides match TRBD2. This CDR3 region has 15 residues. The germline CDR1 and CDR2 sequences are MGHRA and YSYEKL. The V and J ends lost 3 bases and 1 base, in that order; junction bases with no gene match: 4. The CDR3 loop reads CASSQSGAGTDTQYF. The CDR3 DNA reads as TGCGCCAGCAGCCAGAGCGGGGCGGGCACAGATACGCAGTATTTT.

This clonotype was detected a few times. V is TRBV12-3 or TRBV12-4 and J is TRBJ2-5, with 13 bases lining up with TRBD2. V lost 5 bases, J lost 2 bases, and 5 bases stayed unmatched. The CDR3 extends over 16 amino acids. The CDR3 DNA follows: TGTGCCAGCAGTGCGGGACTAGCGGGATTACAAGAGACCCAGTACTTC. This gives the protein CASSAGLAGLQETQYF.